The TCR beta chain under discussion was sequenced for a study of T cell responses to AZD1222 COVID-19 vaccine. Study in general: Second doses were pooled across both intervals (about 4 or about 12 weeks). General observations from the study: White British donors predominated, females outnumbered males, and clonal diversity was possibly underestimated. The CD4 TCRs associated with vaccination extended across spike and predominated at 160-218 and 743-854. Only five or six individuals given AZD1222 were seropositive at baseline.

Comment on this clone: Its antigen is unidentified.

With V trimmed by 0 bases and J by 8 bases, 2 bases remained unmatched. The CDR3 covers 14 residues. Germline V gene lookup returns CDR1 SGDLS and CDR2 YYNGEE. Sequenced by immunoSEQ multiplex PCR; TCRdb stores in-frame clones only, minus some. The top ten hold roughly 24% of the sample, which has about 96,000 clones, 85% to 90% seen once. The source was peripheral blood, collected on day 0 of AZD1222 vaccination. The TCR was taken from an adult in good health. The J gene is TRBJ2-1, the V gene TRBV9; 10 positions match TRBD2. Written as DNA, the CDR3 is TGTGCCAGCAGCGTAGGGCTAGCGGGAGATGAGCAGTTCTTC. Translation gives CASSVGLAGDEQFF.